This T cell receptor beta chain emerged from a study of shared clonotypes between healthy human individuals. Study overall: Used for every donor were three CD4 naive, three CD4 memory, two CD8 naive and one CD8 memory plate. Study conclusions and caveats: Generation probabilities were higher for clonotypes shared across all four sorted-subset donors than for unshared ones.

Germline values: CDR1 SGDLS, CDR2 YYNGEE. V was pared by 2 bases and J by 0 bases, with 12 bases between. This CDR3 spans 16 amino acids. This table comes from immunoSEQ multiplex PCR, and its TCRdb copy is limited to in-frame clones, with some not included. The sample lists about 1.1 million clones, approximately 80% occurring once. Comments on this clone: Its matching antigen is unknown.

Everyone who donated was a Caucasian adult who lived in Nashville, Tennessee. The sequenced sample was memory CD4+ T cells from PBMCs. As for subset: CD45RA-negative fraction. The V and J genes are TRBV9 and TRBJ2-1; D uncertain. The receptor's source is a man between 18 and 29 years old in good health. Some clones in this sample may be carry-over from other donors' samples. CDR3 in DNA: TGTGCCAGCAGCGTCCTTGGTGACATCTCCTACAATGAGCAGTTCTTC. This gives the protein CASSVLGDISYNEQFF.